These T cell receptor beta chains were read from a single sample in a study of T cells in Graves' hyperthyroidism and ophthalmopathy. TCRdb re-derived calls from the multiplex PCR reads in MiXCR, one entry per CDR3 protein. Of about 530,000 distinct CDR3 sequences in the sample, approximately 17% were seen once. The specimen sequenced was blood. The receptors derive from a young woman with Graves' ophthalmopathy. Both conserved end residues are trimmed from each CDR3. Each record gives: V gene, J gene, CDR3 protein.

v_gene: TRBV12-3/TRBV12-4; j_gene: TRBJ1-1; CDR3aa: ASSLNRVWTEAF
v_gene: TRBV9; j_gene: TRBJ2-3; CDR3aa: ASSVGGPRTDTQY
v_gene: TRBV6-2/TRBV6-3; j_gene: TRBJ2-1; CDR3aa: ASTGLAGPYNEQF
v_gene: TRBV30; j_gene: TRBJ1-1; CDR3aa: AWRGGPMNTEAF
v_gene: TRBV9; j_gene: TRBJ1-1; CDR3aa: ASRSSDTEAF
v_gene: TRBV6-2/TRBV6-3; j_gene: TRBJ2-1; CDR3aa: ASRHRDRGRYEQF
v_gene: TRBV9; j_gene: TRBJ2-1; CDR3aa: ASTPLGEGYNEQF
v_gene: TRBV7-6; j_gene: TRBJ1-1; CDR3aa: ASSLLALGVNTEAF
v_gene: TRBV27; j_gene: TRBJ1-2; CDR3aa: ASSSDQIANYGYT
v_gene: TRBV5-6; j_gene: TRBJ2-3; CDR3aa: ASSFKLVPSDTQY
v_gene: TRBV6-1; j_gene: TRBJ1-1; CDR3aa: ASSEMGSANTEAF
v_gene: TRBV5-6; j_gene: TRBJ1-1; CDR3aa: ASAYRARNTEAF
v_gene: TRBV27; j_gene: TRBJ2-7; CDR3aa: ASMLGGRVDIYEQY
v_gene: TRBV5-1; j_gene: TRBJ1-1; CDR3aa: ASCLDENTEAF
v_gene: TRBV29-1; j_gene: TRBJ2-1; CDR3aa: SVEIRQGLDNEQF
v_gene: TRBV5-1; j_gene: TRBJ1-5; CDR3aa: ASSPGQDNQPQH